This TCR beta chain was documented in a study of identical twins. Study-level points and caveats: Abundant beta clonotypes from cord blood had fewer insertions, unlike memory repertoires, which showed none.

It was template switching that added a universal primer site, and there were unique molecular identifiers on the cDNA. One entry per CDR3 protein results from TCRdb running MiXCR on the 5' RACE reads. This sample has some 500,000 distinct CDR3 sequences, with 9.6% found just once. Germline V CDR1 and CDR2: SGHRS, YFSETQ. Trimming took 4 bases from V and 5 from J, leaving 19 bases between them. The CDR3 has 15 residues. This clonotype appeared a few times. Its antigen is as yet unknown. These data were also reused for a study on yellow fever vaccine responses in identical twins.

This TCR was recovered from a young woman in good health. The rearrangement links TRBV5-1 to TRBJ2-7; perhaps TRBD1 as D (5 bases). The sample taken for sequencing was PBMCs. The CDR3 bases are TGCGCCAGCAGCCTCGACAGACCCGTTCTGGACGAGCAGTACTTC. As protein: CASSLDRPVLDEQYF.